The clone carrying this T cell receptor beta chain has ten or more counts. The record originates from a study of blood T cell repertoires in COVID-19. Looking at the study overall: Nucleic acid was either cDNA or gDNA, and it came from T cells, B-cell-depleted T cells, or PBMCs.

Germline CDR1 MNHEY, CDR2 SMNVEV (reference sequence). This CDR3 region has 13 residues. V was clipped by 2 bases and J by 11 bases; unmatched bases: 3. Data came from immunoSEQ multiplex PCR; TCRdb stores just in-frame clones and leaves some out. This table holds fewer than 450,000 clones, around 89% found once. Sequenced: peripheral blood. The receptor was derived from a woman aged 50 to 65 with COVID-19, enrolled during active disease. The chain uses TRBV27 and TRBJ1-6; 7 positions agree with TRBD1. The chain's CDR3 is CASSLRGQTPLHF. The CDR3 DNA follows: TGTGCCAGCAGTTTAAGGGGGCAGACACCCCTCCACTTT.